These T cell receptor beta chains were read from a single sample in a study of T cell responses to AZD1222 COVID-19 vaccine. Sequenced by immunoSEQ multiplex PCR; TCRdb stores in-frame clones only, minus some. This sample has 73,000 or so clones, with roughly 80% found just once. The specimen was peripheral blood, collected 28 days after the second AZD1222 dose. These TCRs come from an adult who received the AZD1222 COVID-19 vaccine. Both conserved end residues are part of each CDR3. The order of the fields is V gene, J gene, D gene, clone size, CDR3 protein, CDR3 DNA. D genes are given only for firm matches. Clone size is not always given. Where it is, it says once, few, many or a class for expanded clones.

TRBV19	TRBJ1-2	-	-	CASSIHSYGYTF	TGTGCCAGTAGTATACACAGCTATGGCTACACCTTC
TRBV7-2	TRBJ2-3	-	-	CASSRRSGTDTQYF	TGTGCCAGTTCCAGGAGATCGGGCACAGATACGCAGTATTTT
TRBV19	TRBJ1-5	-	few	CASNERSFQPQHF	TGTGCCAGTAATGAGCGGTCGTTCCAGCCCCAGCATTTT
TRBV9	TRBJ2-3	TRBD2	few	CASSPYSGESIDTQYF	TGTGCCAGCAGCCCCTACAGCGGGGAGTCGATAGATACGCAGTATTTT
TRBV2	TRBJ2-3	-	-	CASSERRASTDTQYF	TGTGCCAGCAGTGAACGGAGGGCCAGCACAGATACGCAGTATTTT
TRBV5-1	TRBJ1-4	-	once	CASSFGQGGEKLFF	TGCGCCAGCAGCTTCGGTCAGGGCGGGGAAAAACTGTTTTTT
TRBV5-1	TRBJ1-1	-	-	CASSLGHTNTEAFF	TGCGCCAGCAGCTTGGGGCATACCAACACTGAAGCTTTCTTT
TRBV7-2	TRBJ2-1	-	few	CASSLAVWEGEQFF	TGTGCCAGCAGCTTAGCGGTTTGGGAAGGGGAGCAGTTCTTC
TRBV18	TRBJ2-1	TRBD2	few	CASSPLFAGGRSEQFF	TGTGCCAGCTCACCTCTTTTTGCGGGGGGTCGGTCTGAGCAGTTCTTC
TRBV24-1	TRBJ2-1	-	few	CATSDSPRAQLGEQFF	TGTGCCACCAGTGATTCCCCTAGAGCACAATTGGGTGAGCAGTTCTTC
TRBV3-1/TRBV3-2	TRBJ1-6	-	few	CASSQEPDSPLHF	TGTGCCAGCAGCCAAGAACCGGATTCACCCCTCCACTTT
TRBV24-1	TRBJ2-2	TRBD2	-	CATSGLAGGTGKLFF	TGTGCCACCAGTGGCCTAGCGGGAGGGACCGGGAAGCTGTTTTTT
TRBV7-2	TRBJ1-5	-	few	CASSLSWGQYSNQPQHF	TGTGCCAGCAGCTTAAGTTGGGGCCAGTATAGCAATCAGCCCCAGCATTTT
TRBV3-1/TRBV3-2	TRBJ1-2	TRBD1	-	CASSQRTGDNYGYTF	TGTGCCAGCAGCCAGAGAACAGGGGACAACTATGGCTACACCTTC
TRBV7-8	TRBJ2-5	TRBD2	-	CASSLGGLAGVQETQYF	TGTGCCAGCAGCTTAGGGGGACTAGCGGGAGTTCAAGAGACCCAGTACTTC
TRBV5-4	TRBJ2-1	-	-	CASSFRTSRGEQFF	TGTGCCAGCAGCTTTCGAACTTCCAGGGGTGAGCAGTTCTTC
TRBV28	TRBJ1-2	-	-	CASSLWGADYGYTF	TGTGCCAGCAGTTTATGGGGGGCAGACTATGGCTACACCTTC
TRBV30	TRBJ2-5	TRBD1	-	CAWSSEQGTKGTQYF	TGTGCCTGGAGCTCAGAACAGGGGACAAAGGGGACCCAGTACTTC
TRBV19	TRBJ1-1	-	-	CASSRTGIERTEAFF	TGTGCCAGTAGCAGAACAGGGATCGAGAGGACTGAAGCTTTCTTT
TRBV19	TRBJ1-2	-	-	CASKATGRNYGYTF	TGTGCCAGTAAGGCCACAGGGAGGAACTATGGCTACACCTTC
TRBV5-1	TRBJ2-2	-	-	CASSLAGTNTGELFF	TGCGCCAGCAGCTTGGCCGGGACAAACACCGGGGAGCTGTTTTTT
TRBV18	TRBJ1-1	-	-	CASSPVGRGNTEAFF	TGTGCCAGCTCGCCTGTCGGTCGGGGAAACACTGAAGCTTTCTTT
TRBV27	TRBJ1-1	-	-	CASMTGNTEAFF	TGTGCCAGCATGACTGGGAACACTGAAGCTTTCTTT
TRBV7-9	TRBJ2-7	-	few	CASSGRTGYEQYF	TGTGCCAGCAGCGGAAGAACGGGGTACGAGCAGTACTTC
TRBV23-1	TRBJ1-2	-	-	CASSSVNYGYTF	TGCGCCAGCAGTTCGGTTAACTATGGCTACACCTTC
TRBV24-1	TRBJ2-3	TRBD1	-	CATSDLGQGSKNTQYF	TGTGCCACCAGTGATCTGGGACAGGGTTCAAAAAATACGCAGTATTTT
TRBV4-3	TRBJ1-2	TRBD1	-	CASSPDRGQYGYTF	TGCGCCAGCAGCCCGGACAGGGGGCAGTATGGCTACACCTTC
TRBV7-9	TRBJ1-1	-	once	CASSLDPRIEAFF	TGTGCCAGCAGCTTAGACCCGCGGATTGAAGCTTTCTTT
TRBV7-9	TRBJ1-2	-	-	CASSPGQSLDGYTF	TGTGCCAGCAGCCCAGGACAGAGCCTGGATGGCTACACCTTC
TRBV6-5	TRBJ2-4	-	-	CASRGLGENIQYF	TGTGCCAGCAGGGGACTGGGGGAAAACATTCAGTACTTC
TRBV7-6	TRBJ2-2	TRBD2	-	CASSGTNTGELFF	TGTGCCAGTAGCGGGACAAACACCGGGGAGCTGTTTTTT
TRBV28	TRBJ1-2	TRBD1	-	CASSSKQGTGGYTF	TGTGCCAGCAGTTCAAAACAGGGGACCGGCGGCTACACCTTC
TRBV19	TRBJ1-1	-	-	CASSSRRVVVTEAFF	TGTGCCAGTAGTTCGAGACGGGTCGTGGTCACTGAAGCTTTCTTT
TRBV7-9	TRBJ1-4	TRBD1	-	CASSSNTGVTNEKLFF	TGTGCCAGCAGCTCCAACACAGGGGTAACTAATGAAAAACTGTTTTTT
TRBV5-6	TRBJ1-1	-	-	CASSLGGRGGNTEAFF	TGTGCCAGCAGCCTTGGTGGGAGGGGAGGGAACACTGAAGCTTTCTTT
TRBV4-2	TRBJ2-7	TRBD1	once	CASSQVGQDTSEQYF	TGTGCCAGCAGCCAAGTGGGACAGGATACCTCTGAGCAGTACTTC
TRBV28	TRBJ1-5	-	few	CASRGIPGNQPQHF	TGTGCCAGCAGGGGGATTCCGGGAAATCAGCCCCAGCATTTT
TRBV15	TRBJ1-2	-	-	CATSKSRVRDYGYTF	TGTGCCACCAGCAAGAGCAGGGTCAGGGACTATGGCTACACCTTC
TRBV6-2/TRBV6-3	TRBJ2-2	TRBD2	-	CASSYLGSSGGVNTGELFF	TGTGCCAGCAGTTACCTTGGAAGTAGCGGGGGGGTGAACACCGGGGAGCTGTTTTTT
TRBV27	TRBJ1-5	-	-	CASSLSTHQPQHF	TGTGCCAGCAGTTTATCGACACATCAGCCCCAGCATTTT
TRBV5-6	TRBJ1-2	-	-	CASSLKGAGGYTF	TGTGCCAGCAGCTTGAAAGGGGCTGGTGGCTACACCTTC
TRBV15	TRBJ2-3	-	-	CATSRELTGLQIDTQYF	TGTGCCACCAGCAGAGAACTGACGGGACTCCAAATAGATACGCAGTATTTT
TRBV24-1	TRBJ2-3	-	-	CATSGGFNTQYF	TGTGCCACCAGTGGGGGCTTTAATACGCAGTATTTT